A single sample is the source of the 20 T cell receptor beta chains below, sequenced in a study of T cells after posttransplantation cyclophosphamide. Busulfan-fludarabine conditioning, marrow transplant, and cyclophosphamide on days +3 and +4 were administered. Some clones are missing from TCRdb's copy, which holds only in-frame ones; the method was immunoSEQ multiplex PCR. The data contain a few thousand clones, 72% of them singletons. This sample comprised PBMCs, obtained 362 days after allogeneic stem cell transplant with posttransplant cyclophosphamide. The receptors come from a male patient over 55 who received an allogeneic stem cell transplant from an unrelated donor, was CMV-positive, and had acute GVHD only. The T cells may partly be graft donor cells.

The rearrangement uses TRBV6-5 and TRBJ2-3, with 9 bases identical to TRBD2. Germline V gives CDR1 MNHEY, CDR2 SVGAGI. The CDR3 sequence is 15 residues long. V was clipped by 6 bases and J by 0 bases; unmatched bases: 4. CDR3 protein: CASSRLAASTDTQYF. The CDR3 nucleotides are TGTGCCAGCAGCAGACTAGCGGCGAGCACAGATACGCAGTATTTT.

This rearrangement joins TRBV11-1 to TRBJ2-7, with 8 bases fitting TRBD1. The V gene end was trimmed by 5 bases and the J gene end by 4 bases; junction bases not matched to a gene: 10. Germline CDR1 reads SGHAT; CDR2 reads FQDESV (reference sequence). This CDR3 has 15 residues. CDR3 protein: CASSLGQGRVYEQYF. In DNA, the CDR3 is TGTGCCAGCAGCCTCGGACAGGGCCGGGTATACGAGCAGTACTTC.

As to this clone: Its ends do not fully match the called genes, so a read error is possible. Other nucleotide sequences from this sample produce the same CDR3. The J gene is TRBJ1-3, the V gene TRBV7-2, with 7 bases aligning to TRBD1. The CDR3 covers 16 residues. CDR1 and CDR2 (germline): SGHTA, FQGNSA. DNA of the CDR3: TGCGCCAGCAGCCCCCAGACAGGGCGCTCTGGAAACACCATATATTTT. It yields the protein CASSPQTGRSGNTIYF.

This clone turned up a few times. The chain is built from TRBV28 and TRBJ2-5; TRBD2 is a possible D gene (5 bases). Per germline, CDR1 MDHEN and CDR2 SYDVKM. The V end was cut by 3 bases, the J end by 3 bases, with 8 bases between. CDR3 length: 13 amino acids. DNA of the CDR3: TGTGCCAGCAGTTTCAACGGGAAAGAGACCCAGTACTTC. This codes for CASSFNGKETQYF.

This chain uses TRBV5-1 with TRBJ2-7; 7 nucleotides line up with TRBD1. The germline gives CDR1 SGHRS, CDR2 YFSETQ. Trimming took 4 bases from V and 6 from J; bases not matched to a gene: 7. The CDR3 totals 13 residues. CDR3 in amino acids: CASSPPDRAEQYF. The CDR3 nucleotides read TGCGCCAGCAGCCCGCCTGACAGGGCCGAGCAGTACTTC.

The chain has TRBV27 and TRBJ1-2; maybe TRBD1 (5 bases). Germline CDR1 is MNHEY and CDR2 is SMNVEV (reference sequence). The CDR3 spans 15 residues. Between the trimmed V and J ends, which lost 2 bases and 9 bases, there was a span of 19 bases. The CDR3: CASSLNQGGTFSYTF. CDR3 in DNA: TGTGCCAGCAGTTTAAATCAGGGAGGGACTTTCAGCTACACCTTC.

This chain joins TRBV25-1 and TRBJ2-1; the match to TRBD1 covers 7 bases. Per the germline V gene, CDR1 is MGHDK and CDR2 is SYGVNS. V trimming: 4 bases; J trimming: 4 bases; junction bases outside the gene matches: 4. This CDR3 region has 14 residues. In DNA form, the CDR3 reads TGTGCCAGCAGTGGAGGGGGCTCGTACAATGAGCAGTTCTTC. Amino acid sequence: CASSGGGSYNEQFF. Full variable domain (missing parts from reference TRBV25-1 and TRBJ2-1): EADIYQTPRYLVIGTGKKITLECSQTMGHDKMYWYQQDPGMELHLIHYSYGVNSTEKGDLSSESTVSRIRTEHFPLTLESARPSHTSQYLCASSGGGSYNEQFFGPGTRLTVL.

The rearrangement uses TRBV6-6 and TRBJ2-7; TRBD2 agrees at 8 bases. V was pared by 5 bases and J by 1 base, with 7 bases of the junction left unmatched. Per germline, CDR1 MNHNY and CDR2 SVGAGI (reference sequence). This CDR3 is built from 15 residues. CDR3 loop: CASSGRGAGSYEQYF. The CDR3 nucleotides are TGTGCCAGCAGTGGGCGGGGGGCTGGGTCCTACGAGCAGTACTTC.

This clone was recorded once. The J gene is TRBJ2-1, the V gene TRBV19; 8 bases map to TRBD1. The J segment lost 7 bases and the V segment lost 7 bases, leaving 15 bases of the junction unmatched. Germline V gives CDR1 LNHDA, CDR2 SQIVND (reference sequence). This CDR3 is 16 amino acids long. The CDR3 here is CASTPFGQGIINEQFF. The CDR3 nucleotides read TGTGCCAGTACCCCTTTTGGACAGGGAATTATTAATGAGCAGTTCTTC.

This clone was observed a single time. V gene TRBV14 combines with J gene TRBJ1-4; 9 bases are shared with TRBD1. Germline assignment: CDR1 SGHDN and CDR2 FVKESK. V gave up 1 base and J gave up 7 bases; unmatched junction bases: 4. CDR3 length equals 15 residues. The CDR3 protein is CASSQAGTGSEKLFF. In nucleotides, the CDR3 is TGTGCCAGCAGCCAAGCCGGGACAGGGTCTGAAAAACTGTTTTTT. Looking up the rest from reference TRBV14 and TRBJ1-4 gives the full variable domain: EAGVTQFPSHSVIEKGQTVTLRCDPISGHDNLYWYRRVMGKEIKFLLHFVKESKQDESGMPNNRFLAERTGGTYSTLKVQPAELEDSGVYFCASSQAGTGSEKLFFGSGTQLSVL.

The CDR3 sequence: CASSLLAESSYEQYF. CDR3 in DNA: TGTGCCAGCAGCTTACTCGCGGAGAGCTCCTACGAGCAGTACTTC. This sequence joins TRBV7-3 and TRBJ2-7; no definite D call. Germline V lookup: CDR1 SGHTA, CDR2 FQGTGA. The ends were cut back, 2 bases at V and 0 bases at J, with 11 bases in the middle. This CDR3 has 15 residues.

This clone was seen only once. This chain links TRBV5-8 with TRBJ2-7, with unresolved D. CDR3 length: 15 residues. Trimming cost V 4 bases and J 2 bases, with 16 bases left between them. CDR1 and CDR2 (germline): SGHTS, YDEGEE. The chain's CDR3 is CASSTVRFGAYEQYF. CDR3 nucleotides: TGTGCCAGCAGCACGGTGCGGTTTGGCGCCTACGAGCAGTACTTC.

The gene calls are TRBV25-1 and TRBJ2-3, with D possibly being TRBD1 (6 bases). Trimming removed 9 bases from V and 0 bases from J, with 13 bases in between. The germline gives CDR1 MGHDK, CDR2 SYGVNS. The CDR3 has 14 residues. CDR3 in amino acids: CASTGPHSTDTQYF. In DNA, the CDR3 is TGTGCCAGTACAGGGCCCCATAGCACAGATACGCAGTATTTT.

This clone was picked up a small number of times. The chain joins TRBV14 to TRBJ1-1; D unresolved. CDR3 size: 13 residues. Trimming shortened V by 2 bases and J by 7 bases, and 11 bases separated the two germline ends. Germline CDR1 is SGHDN and CDR2 is FVKESK. The CDR3 coding sequence is TGTGCCAGCAGCCAATTAGGCGGGCTTGAAGCTTTCTTT. This codes for CASSQLGGLEAFF.

The chain links TRBV9 to TRBJ2-1; tentatively, D is TRBD2 (5 bases). Germline V gene sequence: CDR1 SGDLS, CDR2 YYNGEE. The V end was cut by 5 bases, the J end by 0 bases, with 9 bases between. This CDR3 region has 14 residues. CDR3 in DNA: TGTGCCAGCAGTAGTGCGGGCTCCTACAATGAGCAGTTCTTC. Its translation: CASSSAGSYNEQFF.

J is TRBJ2-2 and V is TRBV19, with TRBD2 matching 9 bases. The CDR3 is made up of 16 amino acids. J was trimmed by 6 bases and V by 5 bases; bases with no gene match: 10. Germline-derived CDR1 and CDR2 are LNHDA and SQIVND (reference sequence). The chain's CDR3 is CASSLSSGGQSGELFF. CDR3 nucleotides: TGTGCCAGTAGTCTCAGTAGCGGGGGTCAGTCCGGGGAGCTGTTTTTT.

Only a few counts were recorded for this clone. V gene TRBV2 combines with J gene TRBJ1-5, with TRBD1 matching 11 bases. Trimming removed 10 bases from V and 5 bases from J; junction bases left unmatched: 13. The CDR3 is made up of 16 amino acids. The V gene's germline CDR1 is SNHLY and CDR2 FYNNEI. CDR3 residues: CATGQGGLQQDQPQHF. As DNA, the CDR3 is TGTGCCACGGGACAGGGGGGTCTCCAGCAGGATCAGCCCCAGCATTTT. Drawing the rest from reference TRBV2 and TRBJ1-5, the complete variable domain is EPEVTQTPSHQVTQMGQEVILRCVPISNHLYFYWYRQILGQKVEFLVSFYNNEISEKSEIFDDQFSVERPDGSNFTLKIRSTKLEDSAMYFCATGQGGLQQDQPQHFGDGTRLSIL.

This chain joins TRBV27 and TRBJ1-5; no definite D call. The CDR3 length is 13 residues. V was trimmed by 4 bases and J by 0 bases, leaving 4 bases between them. In germline, CDR1 is MNHEY, CDR2 SMNVEV (reference sequence). For the CDR3, the DNA is TGTGCCAGCAGTTCCTATAGCAATCAGCCCCAGCATTTT. Its protein product is CASSSYSNQPQHF.

The chain has TRBV9 and TRBJ2-3; D is possibly TRBD1 (6 bases). The CDR3 covers 14 residues. V was clipped by 4 bases and J by 6 bases, with 15 bases between them. Germline V gene data show CDR1 as SGDLS and CDR2 as YYNGEE. The CDR3 loop is CASSNTPTGDTQYF. In nucleotides, the CDR3 is TGTGCCAGCAGCAACACACCCACAGGGGATACGCAGTATTTT.

J is TRBJ2-3 and V is TRBV7-6; TRBD2 aligns across 8 bases. CDR3 size: 13 residues. Germline trimming cut 5 bases from V and 11 bases from J; bases unmatched to any gene: 9. Germline CDR1 is SGHVS and CDR2 is FNYEAQ. CDR3 amino acids: CASSLSGGRGQYF. For the CDR3, the DNA is TGTGCCAGCAGCCTTTCGGGGGGGAGGGGGCAGTATTTT.